The TCR beta chain described here comes from a study of cytomegalovirus exposure and HLA in healthy donors. Study results and limitations: The sole available immune exposure information was CMV serostatus. Among TCR beta chains of equal frequency, HLA-associated ones were more clonally expanded in a later analysis. A link between a missense DCLRE1C variant and TCR beta V- and J-gene trimming emerged from a later analysis.

The PCR made use of 60 Vbeta and 13 Jbeta primers. Sequenced by immunoSEQ multiplex PCR; TCRdb stores in-frame clones only, minus some. The sample consists of 200,000 to 250,000 clones, 80% to 85% of them appearing once. This clone has just a few counts. The antigen is not known. Germline lookup yields CDR1 SGHTA and CDR2 FQGNSA. The CDR3 runs to 16 residues. V shed 6 bases and J 1 base; nucleotides not matched to a gene: 10. The TCR comes from a woman aged 40 to 50 in good health and CMV-seronegative. The J gene is TRBJ1-1, the V gene TRBV7-2, with 8 bases aligning to TRBD1. The sample consisted of PBMCs. The DNA for the CDR3 is TGTGCCAGCAGGGATGACAGGGGCTTAGGGAACACTGAAGCTTTCTTT. Residues: CASRDDRGLGNTEAFF.